Below are 16 T cell receptor beta chains sequenced from a single sample in a study of OX40 agonist ivuxolimab in advanced cancers. Measured with immunoSEQ multiplex PCR; TCRdb has only the in-frame clones, and not every one. The sample has more than 12,000 clones, approximately 87% seen once. The input for sequencing was CD4+ or CD8+ T cells sorted from blood, taken in a trial of the OX40 agonist ivuxolimab. These receptors originate from an adult with an advanced solid tumor such as melanoma, head and neck, liver or kidney cancer.

The chain carries TRBV7-2 and TRBJ2-7; D may be TRBD1 (5 bases). Germline assignment: CDR1 SGHTA and CDR2 FQGNSA. The V end was cut by 2 bases, the J end by 3 bases, with 14 bases between. The CDR3 spans 15 residues. The DNA of the CDR3 is TGTGCCAGCAGCTTACCCCCGACAGATAGCTACGAGCAGTACTTC. Amino acids: CASSLPPTDSYEQYF.

The chain links TRBV4-1 to TRBJ2-1, with D unresolved. Germline-derived CDR1 and CDR2 are MGHRA and YSYEKL. The CDR3 has 17 amino acids. Trimming pared 1 base from V and 4 bases from J, leaving 17 bases between. The CDR3 spells CASSQVDMGIGYNEQFF. CDR3 coding DNA: TGCGCCAGCAGCCAAGTCGACATGGGGATCGGTTACAATGAGCAGTTCTTC.

This chain joins TRBV7-2 and TRBJ1-1, with no clear D. Trimming took 1 base from V and 4 from J, leaving 16 bases between them. Per germline, CDR1 SGHTA and CDR2 FQGNSA. There are 16 residues in the CDR3. CDR3 sequence: CASSLGVGPPVTEAFF. CDR3 coding DNA: TGTGCCAGCAGCTTAGGAGTTGGGCCCCCGGTCACTGAAGCTTTCTTT.

This clone was picked up one time. This chain connects TRBV19 to TRBJ1-5; D ambiguous. V was cut by 7 bases and J by 3 bases, with 16 bases left in between. The CDR3 covers 15 residues. Germline-derived CDR1 and CDR2 are LNHDA and SQIVND (reference sequence). The CDR3 DNA reads as TGTGCCAGTAACCCGAACGATAGGGTCAATCAGCCCCAGCATTTT. Protein: CASNPNDRVNQPQHF.

This chain uses TRBV5-8 with TRBJ1-5, with D hard to call. This CDR3 comprises 15 residues. Germline V gene data show CDR1 as SGHTS and CDR2 as YDEGEE. Trimming shortened V by 2 bases and J by 1 base, and 10 bases separated the two germline ends. CDR3: CASSFLGISNQPQHF. The CDR3 DNA follows: TGTGCCAGCAGCTTCCTAGGGATCAGCAATCAGCCCCAGCATTTT.

This clone is a singleton in its sample. The CDR3 here is CASSFSGSTDTQYF. For the CDR3, the DNA is TGCGCCAGCAGCTTTAGCGGTAGCACAGATACGCAGTATTTT. The chain links TRBV5-1 to TRBJ2-3, with D perhaps TRBD2 (6 bases). The CDR3 is 14 residues long. CDR1 SGHRS and CDR2 YFSETQ come from the germline V gene. V was trimmed by 2 bases and J by 0 bases, leaving 7 bases between them.

This chain uses TRBV15 with TRBJ1-2, with D maybe TRBD1 (5 bases). The CDR3 consists of 15 residues. Germline lookup yields CDR1 LNHNV and CDR2 YYDKDF (reference sequence). Trimming removed 0 bases at V and 8 bases at J, with 16 bases between. The CDR3 here is CATSRDESGKGGYTF. The CDR3 DNA sequence: TGTGCCACCAGCAGAGATGAGTCAGGGAAGGGGGGCTACACCTTC.

This clone was found a few times. V and J are TRBV9 and TRBJ2-2, with 10 bases identical to TRBD2. The CDR3 is made up of 14 amino acids. The V and J ends lost 6 bases and 6 bases, in that order; junction bases with no gene match: 5. The germline V gene has CDR1 SGDLS and CDR2 YYNGEE. The CDR3 is CASTETSGPGELFF. In DNA, the CDR3 is TGTGCCAGCACCGAGACTAGCGGGCCCGGGGAGCTGTTTTTT.

The chain uses TRBV6-5 and TRBJ2-3, with TRBD1 matching over 12 bases. Germline CDR1 reads MNHEY; CDR2 reads SVGAGI. The CDR3 totals 14 residues. V lost 4 bases and J lost 8; bases outside the gene matches: 4. CDR3: CASSSGTGGSTQYF. In DNA form, the CDR3 reads TGTGCCAGCAGTTCCGGGACAGGGGGCTCTACGCAGTATTTT.

J is TRBJ2-6 and V is TRBV10-3; D is possibly TRBD1 (6 bases). Germline-derived CDR1 and CDR2 are ENHRY and SYGVKD. CDR3 length: 14 residues. V lost 8 bases and J lost 0, with 8 bases in between. CDR3 protein: CAIQQGSGANVLTF. CDR3 nucleotide sequence: TGTGCCATCCAACAGGGCTCTGGGGCCAACGTCCTGACTTTC.

CDR3 sequence: CASSLGTGDYGYTF. The CDR3 bases are TGCGCCAGCAGCTTGGGGACAGGGGACTATGGCTACACCTTC. The rearrangement joins TRBV5-1 to TRBJ1-2, with 9 bases aligning to TRBD1. This CDR3 is 14 amino acids long. V was pared by 0 bases and J by 3 bases, with 0 bases of the junction left unmatched. Looked up from germline, CDR1 is SGHRS and CDR2 is YFSETQ.

V gene TRBV19 combines with J gene TRBJ1-2; a weak D match, TRBD1 (5 bases). CDR1 is LNHDA, CDR2 SQIVND, per germline (reference sequence). The CDR3 has 14 amino acids. The ends were cut back, 7 bases at V and 1 base at J, with 13 bases in the middle. The CDR3 nucleotides are TGTGCCAGTAACCGGGGGAGAGGTAACTATGGCTACACCTTC. It codes for CASNRGRGNYGYTF.

This clone is a singleton in its sample. The V gene is TRBV5-1, the J gene TRBJ2-1; 14 bases agree with TRBD2. V was clipped by 1 base and J by 0 bases; unmatched bases: 15. This CDR3 is built from 22 residues. Germline values: CDR1 SGHRS, CDR2 YFSETQ. CDR3 in amino acids: CASSLFFGLAGGLKGSYNEQFF. CDR3 coding DNA: TGCGCCAGCAGCTTGTTTTTCGGACTAGCGGGGGGTTTAAAGGGCTCCTACAATGAGCAGTTCTTC. Looking up the rest from reference TRBV5-1 and TRBJ2-1 gives the full variable domain: KAGVTQTPRYLIKTRGQQVTLSCSPISGHRSVSWYQQTPGQGLQFLFEYFSETQRNKGNFPGRFSGRQFSNSRSEMNVSTLELGDSALYLCASSLFFGLAGGLKGSYNEQFFGPGTRLTVL.

This chain connects TRBV14 to TRBJ1-2, with 7 bases lining up with TRBD1. This CDR3 is 17 amino acids long. The germline V gene encodes CDR1 SGHDN and CDR2 FVKESK. The J segment lost 8 bases and the V segment lost 5 bases, leaving 20 bases of the junction unmatched. CDR3 bases: TGTGCCAGCAGCGCCCGGACAGGAGTCACCTCTCTGAACGGCTACACCTTC. Translated: CASSARTGVTSLNGYTF.

The chain joins TRBV4-3 to TRBJ1-2, with TRBD1 matching 9 bases. This CDR3 contains 15 residues. Trimming took 1 base from V and 5 from J; bases not matched to a gene: 5. Germline loops: CDR1 LGHNA, CDR2 YSLEER. The CDR3 protein is CASSQAGTGFYGYTF. DNA of the CDR3: TGCGCCAGCAGCCAAGCCGGGACAGGGTTTTATGGCTACACCTTC.

The rearrangement links TRBV6-1 to TRBJ1-1; D is unresolved. V was trimmed by 3 bases and J by 7 bases, leaving 6 bases between them. The CDR3 has 11 amino acids. Per the germline V gene, CDR1 is MNHNS and CDR2 is SASEGT. This CDR3 reads CASSDGYEAFF. The CDR3 nucleotides read TGTGCCAGCAGTGATGGGTATGAAGCTTTCTTT.